This record covers a single TCR beta chain. These data originate in a study of blood T cell repertoires in COVID-19. Repertoires were generated with immunoSEQ multiplex PCR, while TCRdb's copy carries only in-frame clones and drops some. This table has 150,000 to 200,000 clones, around four fifths appearing once. The source is a woman in her 50s who had recovered from COVID-19. The sample consisted of PBMCs or T cells enriched from blood (not recorded which).

This chain's CDR3 is CASSLANSGANVLTF. Here the CDR3 DNA reads TGTGCCAGCAGCTTGGCAAACTCTGGGGCCAACGTCCTGACTTTC. The J gene is TRBJ2-6, the V gene TRBV5-8; D is unclear. The CDR3 is 15 amino acids. The V gene's germline CDR1 is SGHTS and CDR2 YDEGEE. V was clipped by 0 bases and J by 0 bases, with 4 bases between them.